The T cell receptor beta chain described here comes from a study of identical twins. Whole-study findings and limits: Zero-insertion findings could be partly confounded by invariant cells (MAIT and iNKT cells). Less excess twin sharing appeared in beta out-of-frame sequences. Excess low generation probability was seen in twin-shared out-of-frame alpha sequences.

The CDR3 length is 15 residues. The J segment lost 11 bases and the V segment lost 6 bases, leaving 11 bases of the junction unmatched. This clonotype appeared many times. The antigen remains unidentified. TCRdb itself ran the 5' RACE reads through MiXCR, one entry per CDR3 protein. The data hold some 96,000 distinct CDR3 sequences, with roughly 6% observed a single time. Material for sequencing was memory T cells sorted from blood. This rearrangement joins TRBV12-3 or TRBV12-4 to TRBJ2-1, with 12 bases aligning to TRBD2. This TCR was recovered from a woman aged 50 to 60 in good health. The CDR3 is CASRLTGLAGSQQFF. DNA of the CDR3: TGTGCCAGCAGGTTAACAGGACTAGCGGGGTCTCAGCAGTTCTTC.